This paragraph reports one T cell receptor beta chain. This clone's antigen is unknown. Per-base qualities were not stored, and no clone one base away is much larger. The trial excluded patients who had a history of autoimmune disease or were on systemic immunosuppression. Peripheral blood for TCR sequencing was collected from all dose cohorts at baseline, on cycle 4 day 1, and on cycle 7 day 1. Samples were obtained from an open-label, multicenter, first-in-human phase I dose-escalation trial of ivuxolimab. Adults with locally advanced or metastatic melanoma, renal cell, hepatocellular, or head and neck squamous cell carcinoma were enrolled in the trial. CD4+ and CD8+ T cells were sorted separately from peripheral blood before TCR sequencing. From cysteine to phenylalanine, the CDR3 is 14 amino acids long. The kept DNA is CDR3 alone, 42 bases in frame from the first base. The CDR1 and CDR2 encoded by the germline V gene are SGHTA and FQGNSA. The junction shows trimming of 0 bases on V and 0 bases on J, plus 4 bases between the germline ends.

The sample originates from a study of OX40 agonist ivuxolimab in advanced cancers. Background for the entire study: The costimulatory receptor OX40 (CD134) was targeted by ivuxolimab, a fully human IgG2 agonistic monoclonal antibody. Of the approximately 54 patients in dose escalation, about 19 had hepatocellular carcinoma, around 15 had melanoma, 9 had renal cell carcinoma and 9 had head and neck cancer. Intravenous ivuxolimab was administered to patients every 2 weeks at six dose levels: 0.01, 0.1, 0.3, 1.5, 3 and 10 mg/kg. The paper describes the monotherapy dose-escalation part (N of about 57 patients) of the phase I trial of ivuxolimab. The dose-escalation cohort was around 83% male with a mean age of approximately 59 years, ranging from roughly 20 to 80. Prior anti-PD-1, anti-PD-L1 or anti-CTLA-4 therapy was permitted, and roughly two fifths of dose-escalation patients had received checkpoint inhibitors. The purpose of peripheral TCRbeta sequencing was to test whether ivuxolimab changed TCR sequence diversity and led to clonal T-cell expansion. Partial responses were achieved by three dose-escalation patients, of whom one had hepatocellular carcinoma and two had cutaneous melanoma. Broad study findings and their caveats: At doses of 0.1 to 3.0 mg/kg, clonal expansion of both CD4+ and CD8+ blood T cells was observed from baseline to week 6. After ivuxolimab, more expanded clones were found on average in CD8+ T cells than in CD4+ T cells. Partial responders in the 0.1-3.0 mg/kg groups had among the lowest normalized peripheral clonal expansion, especially among CD8+ T cells. Antigen specificity was not determined for the clonally expanded peripheral T cells. Low levels of normalized T-cell clonal expansion were also shown by some nonresponding patients.

For sequencing of the TCRbeta CDR3 region, genomic DNA was extracted from the sorted cells. TCRbeta CDR3 regions were sequenced using the immunoSEQ Assay. Here the immuneACCESS table is served through TCRdb, limited to in-frame sequences with V and J called. Missing clones are a known gap in these copies; in checked studies unresolved V genes cover under half, and the rest lacks a known reason. In this sample the table shows just under 100,000 clones, roughly 94% of which occur a single time. The ten most abundant clones make up less than 0.2% of the sample. The specimen was CD4+ or CD8+ T cells sorted from blood, collected in a trial of the OX40 agonist ivuxolimab. The sequence links TRBV7-2 to TRBJ2-3; no D gene can be assigned with confidence. The clonotype comes from an adult with an advanced solid tumor such as melanoma, head and neck, liver or kidney cancer. DNA sequence: TGTGCCAGCAGCTTAGCTATGAGCACAGATACGCAGTATTTT. This gives the protein CASSLAMSTDTQYF.